This T cell receptor (beta chain) was identified in a study of cytomegalovirus exposure and HLA in healthy donors. Background on the study: As released early, the data held 70 million to 100 million unique TCRs from HLA-typed donors. Study observations and caveats: The authors later found most CMV-associated TCR beta chains appeared HLA-restricted. The study designated fewer than 200 TCR beta chains cytomegalovirus-associated.

60 Vbeta and 13 Jbeta primers were used in PCR. Method: immunoSEQ multiplex PCR; TCRdb's copy keeps in-frame clones and lacks some. Found here are about 200,000 clones; the top ten clones hold 0.9% to 1.4%. In regard to this clone: As yet, its antigen is unknown.

This CDR3 spans 14 amino acids. The V gene's germline CDR1 is ENHRY and CDR2 SYGVKD. Trimming shortened V by 4 bases and J by 6 bases, and 15 bases separated the two germline ends. The J gene is TRBJ1-2, the V gene TRBV10-3, with D unclear. The source is a girl aged 2 to 9 in good health and CMV-seropositive. The sequenced sample consisted of PBMCs. CDR3 in DNA: TGTGCCATCAGTGGAGAGCTGGGGAGGGATGGCTACACCTTC. Its protein is CAISGELGRDGYTF.